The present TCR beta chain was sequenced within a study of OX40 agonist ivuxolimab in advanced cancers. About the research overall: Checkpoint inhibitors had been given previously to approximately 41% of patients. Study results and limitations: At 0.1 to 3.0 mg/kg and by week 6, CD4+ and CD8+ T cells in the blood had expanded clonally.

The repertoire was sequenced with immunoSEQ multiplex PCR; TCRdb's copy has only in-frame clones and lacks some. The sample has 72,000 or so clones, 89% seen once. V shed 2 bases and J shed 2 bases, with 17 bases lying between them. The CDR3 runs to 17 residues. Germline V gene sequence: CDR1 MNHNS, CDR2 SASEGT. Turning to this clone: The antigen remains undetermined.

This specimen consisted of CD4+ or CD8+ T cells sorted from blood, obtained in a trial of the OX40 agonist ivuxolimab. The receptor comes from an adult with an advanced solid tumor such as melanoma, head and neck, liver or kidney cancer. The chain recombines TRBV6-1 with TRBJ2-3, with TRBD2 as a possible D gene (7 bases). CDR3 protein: CASSESVWGGATDTQYF. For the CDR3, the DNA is TGTGCCAGCAGTGAATCGGTTTGGGGGGGGGCCACAGATACGCAGTATTTT.